The present entry profiles one T cell receptor beta chain with its context. PCR involved 60 Vbeta and 13 Jbeta primers. Profiled with immunoSEQ multiplex PCR; TCRdb holds only in-frame clones, not every one. There are tens of thousands of clones in the sample; about 68% occur only once, and roughly 2.1% lies in the top ten. The record originates from a study of cytomegalovirus exposure and HLA in healthy donors. Per the germline V gene, CDR1 is MNHEY and CDR2 is SVGAGI. V shed 2 bases and J shed 0 bases, with 8 bases lying between them. The CDR3 totals 16 residues. The chain is built from TRBV6-5 and TRBJ1-6; TRBD1 is a possible D gene (5 bases). The clonotype originates from a human donor in good health. The sequencing input was PBMCs. The CDR3 region is CASSYGRGSYNSPLHF. CDR3 bases: TGTGCCAGCAGTTACGGAAGGGGCTCCTATAATTCACCCCTCCACTTT.